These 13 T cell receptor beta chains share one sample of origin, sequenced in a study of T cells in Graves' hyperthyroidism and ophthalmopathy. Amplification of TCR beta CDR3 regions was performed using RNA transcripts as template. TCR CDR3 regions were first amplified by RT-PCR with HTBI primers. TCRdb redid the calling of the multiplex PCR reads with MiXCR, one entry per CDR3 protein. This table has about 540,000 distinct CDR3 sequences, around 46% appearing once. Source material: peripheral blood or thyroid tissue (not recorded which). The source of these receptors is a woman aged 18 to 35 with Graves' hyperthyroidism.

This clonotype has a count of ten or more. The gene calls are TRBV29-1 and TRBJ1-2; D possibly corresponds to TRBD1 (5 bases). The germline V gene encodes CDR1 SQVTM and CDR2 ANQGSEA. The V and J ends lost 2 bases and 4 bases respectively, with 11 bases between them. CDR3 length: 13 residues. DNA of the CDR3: TGCAGCGTTGAACAGGGTTGGGGCTATGGCTACACCTTC. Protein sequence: CSVEQGWGYGYTF.

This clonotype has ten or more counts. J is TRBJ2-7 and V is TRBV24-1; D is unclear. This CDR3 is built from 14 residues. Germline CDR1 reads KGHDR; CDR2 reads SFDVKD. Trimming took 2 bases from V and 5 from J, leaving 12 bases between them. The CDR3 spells CATSDSTPRNEQYF. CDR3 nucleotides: TGTGCCACCAGTGATTCAACCCCCCGCAACGAGCAGTACTTC.

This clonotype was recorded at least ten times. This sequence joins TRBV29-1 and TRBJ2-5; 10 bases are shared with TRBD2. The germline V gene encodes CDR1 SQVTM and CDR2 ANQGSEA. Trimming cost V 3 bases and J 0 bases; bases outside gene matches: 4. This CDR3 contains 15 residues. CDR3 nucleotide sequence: TGCAGCGTTGATGGGAGCGGGAGGGACCAAGAGACCCAGTACTTC. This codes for CSVDGSGRDQETQYF.

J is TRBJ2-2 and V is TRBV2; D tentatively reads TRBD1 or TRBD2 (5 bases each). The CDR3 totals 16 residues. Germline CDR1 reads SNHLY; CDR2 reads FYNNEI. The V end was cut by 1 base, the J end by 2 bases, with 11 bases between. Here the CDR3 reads CASSEVRGTNTGELFF. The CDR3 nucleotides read TGTGCCAGCAGTGAAGTGAGGGGAACAAACACCGGGGAGCTGTTTTTT.

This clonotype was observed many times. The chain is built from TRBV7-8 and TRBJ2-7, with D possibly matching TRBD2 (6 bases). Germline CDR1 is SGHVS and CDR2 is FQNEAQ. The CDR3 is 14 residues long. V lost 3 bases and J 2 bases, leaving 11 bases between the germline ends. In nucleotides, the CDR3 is TGTGCCAGCAGCTTCCGGGAGCGTCCCTACGAGCAGTACTTC. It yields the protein CASSFRERPYEQYF.

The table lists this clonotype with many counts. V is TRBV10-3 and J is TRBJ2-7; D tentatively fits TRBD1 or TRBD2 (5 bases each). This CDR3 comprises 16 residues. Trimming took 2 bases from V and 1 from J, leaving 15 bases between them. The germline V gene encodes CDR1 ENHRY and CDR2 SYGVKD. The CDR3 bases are TGTGCCATCAGTGAGCCTGGGGGAAGATCTTCCTACGAGCAGTACTTC. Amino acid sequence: CAISEPGGRSSYEQYF.

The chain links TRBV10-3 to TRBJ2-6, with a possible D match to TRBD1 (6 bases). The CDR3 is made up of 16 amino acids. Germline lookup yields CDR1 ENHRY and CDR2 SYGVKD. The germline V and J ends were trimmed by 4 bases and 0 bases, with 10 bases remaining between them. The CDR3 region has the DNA TGTGCCATCAGTGGAACAGGGCTCTCTGGGGCCAACGTCCTGACTTTC. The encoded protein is CAISGTGLSGANVLTF.

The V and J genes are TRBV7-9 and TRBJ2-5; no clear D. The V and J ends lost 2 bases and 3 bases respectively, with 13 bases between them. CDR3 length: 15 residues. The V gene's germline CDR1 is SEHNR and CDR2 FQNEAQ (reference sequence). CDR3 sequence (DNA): TGTGCCAGCAGCTTATTTCTTAGAAACAAAGAGACCCAGTACTTC. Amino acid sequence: CASSLFLRNKETQYF.

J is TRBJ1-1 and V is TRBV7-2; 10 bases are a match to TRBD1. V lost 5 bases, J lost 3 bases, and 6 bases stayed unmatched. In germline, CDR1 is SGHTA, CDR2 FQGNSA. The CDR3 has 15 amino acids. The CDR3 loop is CASSRGDRGDTEAFF. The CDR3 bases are TGTGCCAGCAGCCGAGGGGACAGGGGCGACACTGAAGCTTTCTTT.

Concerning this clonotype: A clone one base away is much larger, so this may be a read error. CDR3 region: CSVEPMGTGEPFF. DNA of the CDR3: TGCAGCGTGGAGCCGATGGGAACCGGGGAGCCGTTTTTT. V is TRBV29-1 and J is TRBJ2-2, with D maybe TRBD2 (5 bases). Germline CDR1 and CDR2: SQVTM and ANQGSEA. The CDR3 runs 13 residues.

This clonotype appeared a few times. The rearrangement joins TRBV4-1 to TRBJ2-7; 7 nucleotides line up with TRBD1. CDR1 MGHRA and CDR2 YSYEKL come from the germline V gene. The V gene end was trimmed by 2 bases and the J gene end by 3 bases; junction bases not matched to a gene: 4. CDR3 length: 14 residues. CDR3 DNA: TGCGCCAGCAGCCAACGGCAGGGGGACTACGAGCAGTACTTC. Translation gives CASSQRQGDYEQYF.

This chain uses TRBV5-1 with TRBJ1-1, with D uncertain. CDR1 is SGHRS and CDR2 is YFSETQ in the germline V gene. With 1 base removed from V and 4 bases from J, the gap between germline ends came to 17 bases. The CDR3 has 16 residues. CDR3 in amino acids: CASSLSNGASGTEAFF. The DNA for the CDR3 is TGCGCCAGCAGCTTGTCTAATGGCGCCTCGGGCACTGAAGCTTTCTTT. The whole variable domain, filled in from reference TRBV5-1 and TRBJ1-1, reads KAGVTQTPRYLIKTRGQQVTLSCSPISGHRSVSWYQQTPGQGLQFLFEYFSETQRNKGNFPGRFSGRQFSNSRSEMNVSTLELGDSALYLCASSLSNGASGTEAFFGQGTRLTVV.

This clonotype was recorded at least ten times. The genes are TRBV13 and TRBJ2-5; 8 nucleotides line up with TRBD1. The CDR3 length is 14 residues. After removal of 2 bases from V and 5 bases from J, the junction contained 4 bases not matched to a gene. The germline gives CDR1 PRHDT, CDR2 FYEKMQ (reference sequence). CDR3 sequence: CASSLSRGLETQYF. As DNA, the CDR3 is TGTGCCAGCAGCTTATCCAGGGGGCTTGAGACCCAGTACTTC.